The present entry profiles one T cell receptor (beta chain) with its context. Antigen specificity is unknown. A much larger clone sits a single nucleotide away, making a read error possible. Library preparation followed earlier protocols using designated TCR primers. TCRdb processed the PCR reads anew with MiXCR; each CDR3 protein has one entry. The repertoire includes around 480,000 distinct CDR3 sequences, over 20% of them detected once, and approximately 0.8% sits in the top ten. The CDR3 sequence is 14 residues long. CDR1 and CDR2 from the germline V gene are SGHTA and FQGNSA. Trimming left V 3 bases short and J 6 bases short, with 14 bases between. This specimen belongs to a study of molecular identifiers for immune sequencing clone quantification. Points from the study as a whole: Identical barcode-sharing TCR molecules could lead to underestimated sizes for highly expanded clones. The share of molecules held by clones above 20 RNA copies was over 99% in effector cells and under 1% in naive cells.

Sequencing libraries of naive CD8 cells derived from approximately 20,000 to 980,000 sorted cells with 10%, 30% or 50% RNA. The V call is TRBV7-2, the J call TRBJ2-5; D is unresolved. The sequence was collected from a human donor in good health. Some libraries in this study had Jurkat cell RNA spiked in. The sequenced sample was naive CD8+ T cells from blood, with Jurkat cell RNA spiked in. The subset denotes: FACS-sorted CD8+CD4-CCR7+CD45RA+ naive T cells. The CDR3 region has the DNA TGTGCCAGCAGCTTTGAGTCCCCCCCGCAGACCCAGTACTTC. This sequence encodes CASSFESPPQTQYF.